This T cell receptor beta chain came from a study of cytomegalovirus exposure and HLA in healthy donors. Clones were read by immunoSEQ multiplex PCR, and TCRdb kept only the in-frame ones, dropping some. This table holds 140,000 or so clones, about 89% found once. V lost 1 base and J lost 5, with 5 bases in between. The CDR3 spans 13 residues. The germline V gene has CDR1 MGHRA and CDR2 YSYEKL. This TCR came from a man aged 18 to 30 in good health and CMV-seronegative. Sequencing used PBMCs. The V call is TRBV4-1, the J call TRBJ2-2; D is ambiguous. The CDR3 reads CASSQVRTGELFF. The CDR3 nucleotides read TGCGCCAGCAGCCAAGTGCGGACCGGGGAGCTGTTTTTT.